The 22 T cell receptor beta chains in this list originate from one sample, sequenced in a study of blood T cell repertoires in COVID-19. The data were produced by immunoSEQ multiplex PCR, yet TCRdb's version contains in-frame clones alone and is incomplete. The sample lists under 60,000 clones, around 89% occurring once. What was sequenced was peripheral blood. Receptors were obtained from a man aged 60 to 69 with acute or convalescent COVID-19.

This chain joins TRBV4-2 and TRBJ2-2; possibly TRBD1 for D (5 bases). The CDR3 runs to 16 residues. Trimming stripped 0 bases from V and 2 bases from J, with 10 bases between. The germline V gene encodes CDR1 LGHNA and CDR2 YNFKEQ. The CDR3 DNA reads TGTGCCAGCAGCCAAGATCGAGGACACAACACCGGGGAGCTGTTTTTT. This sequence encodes CASSQDRGHNTGELFF.

The CDR3 bases are TGTGCCAGCAGCCGTGGACAGGGAAGAAAAACCGGGGAGCTGTTTTTT. Protein product: CASSRGQGRKTGELFF. V gene TRBV7-2 combines with J gene TRBJ2-2; 8 bases agree with TRBD1. With V trimmed by 5 bases and J by 5 bases, 10 bases remained unmatched. The CDR3 extends over 16 amino acids. Germline-derived CDR1 and CDR2 are SGHTA and FQGNSA.

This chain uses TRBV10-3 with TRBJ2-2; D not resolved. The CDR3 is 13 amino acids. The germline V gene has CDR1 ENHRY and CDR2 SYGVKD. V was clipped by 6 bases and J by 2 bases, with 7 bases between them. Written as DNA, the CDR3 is TGTGCCATCAGGGCGGTAAACACCGGGGAGCTGTTTTTT. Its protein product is CAIRAVNTGELFF.

CDR3 in DNA: TGTGCCAGCAGCCAGACGGGACAGGGAGCGCCCCTCCACTTT. Translating gives CASSQTGQGAPLHF. The gene calls are TRBV9 and TRBJ1-6, with TRBD1 matching 9 bases. This CDR3 contains 14 residues. Germline-derived CDR1 and CDR2 are SGDLS and YYNGEE. J lost 13 bases, V lost 4 bases, and 9 bases had no gene match.

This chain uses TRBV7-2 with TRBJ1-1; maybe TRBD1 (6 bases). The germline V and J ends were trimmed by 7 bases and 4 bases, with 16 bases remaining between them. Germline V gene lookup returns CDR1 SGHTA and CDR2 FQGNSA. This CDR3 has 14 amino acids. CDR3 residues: CASTNLGGGTEAFF. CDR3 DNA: TGTGCCAGCACCAATTTGGGAGGGGGCACTGAAGCTTTCTTT.

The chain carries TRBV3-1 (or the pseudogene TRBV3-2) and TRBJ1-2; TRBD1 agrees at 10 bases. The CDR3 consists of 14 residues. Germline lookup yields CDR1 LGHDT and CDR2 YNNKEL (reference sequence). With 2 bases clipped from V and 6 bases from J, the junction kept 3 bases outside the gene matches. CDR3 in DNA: TGTGCCAGCAGCCAATCTGGACAGGGGGATGGCTACACCTTC. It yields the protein CASSQSGQGDGYTF.

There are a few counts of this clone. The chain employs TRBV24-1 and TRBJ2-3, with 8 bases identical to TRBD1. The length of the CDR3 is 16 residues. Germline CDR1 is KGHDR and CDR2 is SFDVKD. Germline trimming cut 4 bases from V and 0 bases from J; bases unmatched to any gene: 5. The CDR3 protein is CATSESGGPSTDTQYF. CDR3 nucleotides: TGTGCCACCAGTGAGTCAGGGGGCCCTAGCACAGATACGCAGTATTTT.

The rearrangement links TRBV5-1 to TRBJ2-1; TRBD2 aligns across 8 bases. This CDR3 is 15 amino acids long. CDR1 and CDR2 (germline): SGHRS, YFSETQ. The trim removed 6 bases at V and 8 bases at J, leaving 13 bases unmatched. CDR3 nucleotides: TGCGCCAGCACCTTCGGGACTAGTCGTACCTATGAGCAGTTCTTC. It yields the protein CASTFGTSRTYEQFF.

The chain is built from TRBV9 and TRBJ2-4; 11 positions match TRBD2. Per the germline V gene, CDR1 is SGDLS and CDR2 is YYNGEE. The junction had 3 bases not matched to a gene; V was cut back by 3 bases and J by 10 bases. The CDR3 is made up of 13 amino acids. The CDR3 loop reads CASSDSGGEIQYF. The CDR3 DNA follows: TGTGCCAGCAGCGATAGCGGGGGGGAGATTCAGTACTTC.

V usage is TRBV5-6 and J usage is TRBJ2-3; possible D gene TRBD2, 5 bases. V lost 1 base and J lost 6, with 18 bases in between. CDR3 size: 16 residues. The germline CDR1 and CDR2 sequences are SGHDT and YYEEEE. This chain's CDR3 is CASSLSLRDGEDTQYF. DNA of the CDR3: TGTGCCAGCAGCTTGTCCCTTCGCGACGGGGAGGATACGCAGTATTTT.

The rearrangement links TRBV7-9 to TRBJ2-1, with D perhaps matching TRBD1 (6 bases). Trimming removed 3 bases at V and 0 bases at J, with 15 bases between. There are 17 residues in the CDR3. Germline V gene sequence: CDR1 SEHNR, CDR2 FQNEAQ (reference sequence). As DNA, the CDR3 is TGTGCCAGCAGCTTTTCCTTCCAGGGGAGCTCCTACAATGAGCAGTTCTTC. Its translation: CASSFSFQGSSYNEQFF.

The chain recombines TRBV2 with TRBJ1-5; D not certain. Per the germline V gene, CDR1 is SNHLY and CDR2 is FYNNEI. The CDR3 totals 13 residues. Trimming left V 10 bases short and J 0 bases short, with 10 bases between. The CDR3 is CATKHDSNQPQHF. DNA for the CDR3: TGTGCCACTAAGCATGATAGCAATCAGCCCCAGCATTTT.

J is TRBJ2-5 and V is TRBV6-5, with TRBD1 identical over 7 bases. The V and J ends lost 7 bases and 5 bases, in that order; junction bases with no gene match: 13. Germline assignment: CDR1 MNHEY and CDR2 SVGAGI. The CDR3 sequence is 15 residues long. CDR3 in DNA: TGTGCCAGCAAGCGAACAGGGGATGAGAGGGAGACCCAGTACTTC. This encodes CASKRTGDERETQYF.

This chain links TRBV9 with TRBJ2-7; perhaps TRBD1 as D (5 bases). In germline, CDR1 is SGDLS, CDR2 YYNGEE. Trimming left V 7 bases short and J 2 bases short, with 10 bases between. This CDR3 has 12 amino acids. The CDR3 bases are TGTGCCAGCGGTCAGGGCGCCTACGAGCAGTACTTC. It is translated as CASGQGAYEQYF.

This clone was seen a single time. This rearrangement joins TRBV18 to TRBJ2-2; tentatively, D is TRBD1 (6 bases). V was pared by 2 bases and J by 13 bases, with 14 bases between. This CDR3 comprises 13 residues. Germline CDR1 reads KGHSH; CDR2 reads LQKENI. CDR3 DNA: TGTGCCAGCTCACCATCACAGGGAATTGGGCTGTTTTTT. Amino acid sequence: CASSPSQGIGLFF. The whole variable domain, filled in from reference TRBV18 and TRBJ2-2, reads NAGVMQNPRHLVRRRGQEARLRCSPMKGHSHVYWYRQLPEEGLKFMVYLQKENIIDESGMPKERFSAEFPKEGPSILRIQQVVRGDSAAYFCASSPSQGIGLFFGEGSRLTVL.

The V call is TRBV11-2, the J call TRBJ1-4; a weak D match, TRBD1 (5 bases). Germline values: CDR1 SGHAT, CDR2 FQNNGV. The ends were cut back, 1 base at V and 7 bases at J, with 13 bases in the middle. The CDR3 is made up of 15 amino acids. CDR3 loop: CASSLAGQAGEKLFF. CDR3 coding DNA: TGTGCCAGCAGCTTAGCCGGACAAGCGGGTGAAAAACTGTTTTTT.

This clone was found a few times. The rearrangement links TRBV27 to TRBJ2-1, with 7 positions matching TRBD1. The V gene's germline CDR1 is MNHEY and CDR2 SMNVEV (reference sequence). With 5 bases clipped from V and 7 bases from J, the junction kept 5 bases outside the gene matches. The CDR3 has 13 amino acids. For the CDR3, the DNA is TGTGCCAGCAGTCCTAAGGGGGCGAATGAGCAGTTCTTC. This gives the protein CASSPKGANEQFF.

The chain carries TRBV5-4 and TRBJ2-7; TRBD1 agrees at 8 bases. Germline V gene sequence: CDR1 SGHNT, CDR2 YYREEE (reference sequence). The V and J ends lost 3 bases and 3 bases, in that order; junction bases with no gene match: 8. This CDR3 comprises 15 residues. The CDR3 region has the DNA TGTGCCAGCAGCTCCGGGACAGGACTCTTCTACGAGCAGTACTTC. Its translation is CASSSGTGLFYEQYF.

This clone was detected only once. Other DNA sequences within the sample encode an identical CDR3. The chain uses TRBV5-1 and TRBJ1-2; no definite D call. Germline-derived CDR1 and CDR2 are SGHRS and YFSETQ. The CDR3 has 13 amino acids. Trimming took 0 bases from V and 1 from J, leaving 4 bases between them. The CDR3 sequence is CASSLDSNYGYTF. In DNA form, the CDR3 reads TGCGCCAGCAGCTTGGACAGTAACTATGGCTACACCTTC.

As DNA, the CDR3 is TGTGCCAGCAGCTTGAATCCTGACAGGGCCACAGATACGCAGTATTTT. Amino acids: CASSLNPDRATDTQYF. This chain uses TRBV5-5 with TRBJ2-3, with 7 bases matching TRBD1. The CDR3 extends over 16 amino acids. Trimming removed 1 base from V and 2 bases from J; junction bases left unmatched: 7. Germline-derived CDR1 and CDR2 are SGHKS and YYEKEE (reference sequence).

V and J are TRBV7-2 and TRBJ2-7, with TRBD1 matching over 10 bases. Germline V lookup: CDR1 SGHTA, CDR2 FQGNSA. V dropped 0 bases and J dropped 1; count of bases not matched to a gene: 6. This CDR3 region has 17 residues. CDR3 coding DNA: TGTGCCAGCAGCTTAGCGGCTCAGGGACAGGGGTCCTACGAGCAGTACTTC. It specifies CASSLAAQGQGSYEQYF.

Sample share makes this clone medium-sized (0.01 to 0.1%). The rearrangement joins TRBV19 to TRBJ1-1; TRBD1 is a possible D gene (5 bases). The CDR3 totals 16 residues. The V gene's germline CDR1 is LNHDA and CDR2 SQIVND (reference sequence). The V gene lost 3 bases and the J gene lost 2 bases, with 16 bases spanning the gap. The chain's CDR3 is CASSMEGNRLNTEAFF. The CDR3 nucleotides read TGTGCCAGTAGTATGGAGGGAAACAGGTTAAACACTGAAGCTTTCTTT. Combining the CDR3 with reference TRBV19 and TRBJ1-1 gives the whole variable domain DGGITQSPKYLFRKEGQNVTLSCEQNLNHDAMYWYRQDPGQGLRLIYYSQIVNDFQKGDIAEGYSVSREKKESFPLTVTSAQKNPTAFYLCASSMEGNRLNTEAFFGQGTRLTVV.